The entry below gives a single TCR beta chain sequence along with its context. Assay used: immunoSEQ multiplex PCR; TCRdb lists only in-frame clones, some missing. This table holds around 270,000 clones, about 89% found once. The source of the sample is a study of blood T cell repertoires in COVID-19. For the study at large: PBMCs, B-cell-depleted T cells, or T cells were the source of the cDNA or gDNA that made up the material.

The TCR sequence derives from a man aged 40-50 years with acute or convalescent COVID-19. Sequenced sample: peripheral blood.

The CDR3 protein is CASSFLQGDYGYTF. CDR3 DNA: TGTGCCAGCAGCTTCTTACAGGGGGACTATGGCTACACCTTC. The chain recombines TRBV7-8 with TRBJ1-2, with TRBD1 matching 8 bases. Germline V lookup: CDR1 SGHVS, CDR2 FQNEAQ. The CDR3 totals 14 residues. V dropped 3 bases and J dropped 3; count of bases not matched to a gene: 3.